This T cell receptor (beta chain) derives from a study of blood T cell repertoires in COVID-19. Trimming shortened V by 5 bases and J by 7 bases, and 15 bases separated the two germline ends. The germline gives CDR1 SGHTA, CDR2 FQGNSA. The CDR3 is made up of 14 amino acids. In the study's own analysis: Reference gene primer amplification gave estimated nucleated cell counts. TCRdb's table, derived via immunoSEQ multiplex PCR, lists solely in-frame clones and lacks some. The DNA gave D and trimming, while V, J and clone size come from that table. Among about 370,000 clones listed, 80% to 95% were seen once.

This chain joins TRBV7-2 and TRBJ2-1; D uncertain. The receptor comes from a woman in her forties who had been exposed to COVID-19. Sequenced sample: PBMCs or T cells enriched from blood (not recorded which). CDR3 in amino acids: CASSPPKPRNEQFF. The CDR3 nucleotides read TGTGCCAGCAGCCCACCAAAACCTAGAAATGAGCAGTTCTTC.